The T cell receptor beta chain under discussion was sequenced for a study of T cell responses to AZD1222 COVID-19 vaccine. Findings and limits, study-wide: Variant regions that are unmutated are reportedly the target of nearly half of spike-specific TCRs. Spike-specific TCR breadth and depth grew following two AZD1222 doses.

The germline gives CDR1 SGHTA, CDR2 FQGTGA. The CDR3 is made up of 13 amino acids. V was clipped by 1 base and J by 6 bases, with 7 bases between them. Details on this clone: The antigen is unknown.

Here immunoSEQ multiplex PCR was the method, and the copy in TCRdb shows in-frame clones only, minus some. The sample lists roughly 130,000 clones, 75% to 90% occurring once. This receptor was identified in an adult in good health. The chain links TRBV7-3 to TRBJ2-4, with D hard to call. The sample was peripheral blood, taken on day 0 of AZD1222 vaccination. CDR3 residues: CASSLSERNIQYF. CDR3 in DNA: TGTGCCAGCAGCTTAAGTGAAAGAAACATTCAGTACTTC. The whole variable domain, remainder taken from reference TRBV7-3 and TRBJ2-4, is GAGVSQTPSNKVTEKGKYVELRCDPISGHTALYWYRQSLGQGPEFLIYFQGTGAADDSGLPNDRFFAVRPEGSVSTLKIQRTERGDSAVYLCASSLSERNIQYFGAGTRLSVL.